This paragraph reports one T cell receptor (beta chain). Its specificity is not known. The data were taken from a study of cytomegalovirus exposure and HLA in healthy donors. Whole-study results and caveats: The study recorded some 160 TCR beta chains that were cytomegalovirus-associated.

The CDR3 contains 14 residues. J gave up 8 bases and V 6 bases, and 8 bases lay outside the gene matches. CDR1 and CDR2 from the germline V gene are MNHNS and SASEGT. Vbeta (60) and Jbeta (13) primers were used in the PCR. The method was immunoSEQ multiplex PCR; TCRdb's version includes in-frame clones alone and lacks a portion of them. The table lists about 190,000 clones, over 65% of them singletons. The V call is TRBV6-1, the J call TRBJ1-4; TRBD1 matches at 8 bases. The sequencing input was PBMCs. The sequence was obtained from a man aged 35 to 55 in good health and CMV-seropositive. CDR3 in amino acids: CASSPGTGGEKLFF. CDR3 nucleotides: TGTGCCAGCAGCCCTGGGACAGGCGGGGAAAAACTGTTTTTT.